The 20 T cell receptor beta chains below come from one sample, sequenced in a study of T cells after yellow fever vaccination. TCRdb passed the 5' RACE reads through MiXCR, listing each CDR3 protein once. Of roughly 330,000 distinct CDR3 sequences in the sample, roughly 6.8% were seen once. Here the sequenced sample was PBMCs, taken more than 40 days after the first yellow fever vaccination. The receptors stem from a man between 18 and 29 years old who received the YFV17D yellow fever vaccine.

This clonotype was seen once. This rearrangement joins TRBV5-6 to TRBJ2-4; D is perhaps TRBD1 (5 bases). The CDR3 is 13 residues long. Trimming took off 1 base at V and 15 bases at J, with 17 bases between the two ends. Germline assignment: CDR1 SGHDT and CDR2 YYEEEE. CDR3 in DNA: TGTGCCAGCAGCTTGACAACAGGTTTTCCTTCGTACTTC. Protein sequence: CASSLTTGFPSYF. Looking up the rest from reference TRBV5-6 and TRBJ2-4 gives the full variable domain: DAGVTQSPTHLIKTRGQQVTLRCSPKSGHDTVSWYQQALGQGPQFIFQYYEEEERQRGNFPDRFSGHQFPNYSSELNVNALLLGDSALYLCASSLTTGFPSYFGAGTRLSVL.

The genes are TRBV20-1 and TRBJ1-2; no reliable D call. Trimming removed 3 bases at V and 6 bases at J, with 14 bases between. CDR3 length: 13 amino acids. From germline, CDR1 is DFQATT and CDR2 SNEGSKA (reference sequence). For the CDR3, the DNA is TGCAGTGCTAGTGTCAAGGGATTGAATGGCTACACCTTC. Translation gives CSASVKGLNGYTF.

V is TRBV7-9 and J is TRBJ1-1; D unresolved. Germline loops: CDR1 SEHNR, CDR2 FQNEAQ (reference sequence). The CDR3 loop spans 12 amino acids. The V end was cut by 6 bases, the J end by 3 bases, with 8 bases between. CDR3 region: CASSDSYTEAFF. The CDR3 coding sequence is TGTGCCAGCAGTGATTCTTACACTGAAGCTTTCTTT.

V is TRBV10-3 and J is TRBJ2-5; D possibly corresponds to TRBD2 (6 bases). Germline V gene data show CDR1 as ENHRY and CDR2 as SYGVKD. The CDR3 extends over 15 amino acids. Trimming removed 0 bases from V and 3 bases from J, with 11 bases in between. The CDR3: CAISESEAGEETQYF. DNA for the CDR3: TGTGCCATCAGTGAGTCGGAAGCGGGTGAAGAGACCCAGTACTTC.

This clonotype was detected only a few times. This sequence joins TRBV19 and TRBJ2-1; D is unclear. Germline V CDR1 and CDR2: LNHDA, SQIVND (reference sequence). V shed 0 bases and J shed 0 bases, with 9 bases lying between them. The length of the CDR3 is 16 residues. The CDR3 DNA sequence: TGTGCCAGTAGTATAGACTTGGCCTACTCCTACAATGAGCAGTTCTTC. It specifies CASSIDLAYSYNEQFF.

This clonotype was detected a few times. The CDR3 sequence is CASRRAGVYNEQFF. In DNA, the CDR3 is TGTGCCAGTAGAAGGGCAGGGGTTTACAATGAGCAGTTCTTC. The chain has TRBV19 and TRBJ2-1; D might be TRBD1 (6 bases). CDR1 is LNHDA and CDR2 is SQIVND in the germline V gene (reference sequence). CDR3 length: 14 amino acids. V was clipped by 6 bases and J by 4 bases, with 13 bases between them.

This clonotype was seen a few times. The V and J genes are TRBV20-1 and TRBJ2-6; D unclear. The CDR3 runs 13 residues. Germline V gives CDR1 DFQATT, CDR2 SNEGSKA (reference sequence). The ends were cut back, 3 bases at V and 2 bases at J, with 5 bases in the middle. The CDR3 sequence: CSASLPGANVLTF. The DNA of the CDR3 is TGCAGTGCTAGTTTGCCTGGGGCCAACGTCCTGACTTTC.

The CDR3 spells CSVRTGSSNQPQHF. The CDR3 DNA is TGCAGCGTGAGGACAGGCTCTTCCAATCAGCCCCAGCATTTT. This chain connects TRBV29-1 to TRBJ1-5; 7 bases match TRBD1. The CDR3 covers 14 residues. The germline V gene encodes CDR1 SQVTM and CDR2 ANQGSEA. V shed 6 bases and J 3 bases; nucleotides not matched to a gene: 8.

The chain is built from TRBV20-1 and TRBJ1-4; TRBD1 aligns across 8 bases. Germline V CDR1 and CDR2: DFQATT, SNEGSKA (reference sequence). Trimming removed 3 bases from V and 6 bases from J; junction bases left unmatched: 0. This CDR3 region has 12 residues. The CDR3 nucleotides are TGCAGTGCTAGGACAGGGGATGAAAAACTGTTTTTT. Protein product: CSARTGDEKLFF.

This clonotype was counted many times. The rearrangement uses TRBV4-1 and TRBJ2-4; 8 bases align to TRBD2. Germline V gene sequence: CDR1 MGHRA, CDR2 YSYEKL. This CDR3 comprises 14 residues. Trimming cost V 4 bases and J 7 bases; bases outside gene matches: 6. The DNA of the CDR3 is TGCGCCAGCAGCCGGGGACTAGTGGGGAACATTCAGTACTTC. This codes for CASSRGLVGNIQYF.

Here the CDR3 reads CASSQTPLWGATDTQYF. In DNA form, the CDR3 reads TGCGCCAGCAGCCAAACCCCCTTGTGGGGAGCGACAGATACGCAGTATTTT. This rearrangement joins TRBV4-1 to TRBJ2-3; the D gene is possibly TRBD2 (5 bases). The germline V and J ends were trimmed by 2 bases and 3 bases, with 18 bases remaining between them. Germline V lookup: CDR1 MGHRA, CDR2 YSYEKL. The CDR3 is made up of 17 amino acids.

The chain links TRBV5-6 to TRBJ2-7, with no clear D. The CDR3 is 13 residues long. Germline V gene lookup returns CDR1 SGHDT and CDR2 YYEEEE. Trimming shortened V by 2 bases and J by 6 bases, and 12 bases separated the two germline ends. The CDR3 spells CASSFFDTGEQYF. The DNA of the CDR3 is TGTGCCAGCAGCTTCTTCGACACTGGCGAGCAGTACTTC.

The sample holds a few counts of this clonotype. The genes are TRBV5-1 and TRBJ1-2, with 7 bases fitting TRBD1. Germline V gene lookup returns CDR1 SGHRS and CDR2 YFSETQ. V lost 3 bases, J lost 4 bases, and 12 bases stayed unmatched. There are 16 residues in the CDR3. CDR3 amino acids: CASSSDLNRGGYGYTF. CDR3 DNA: TGCGCCAGCAGCTCTGACCTTAACAGGGGAGGCTATGGCTACACCTTC.

The chain is built from TRBV6-2 or TRBV6-3 and TRBJ2-1; unclear D gene. Germline V CDR1 and CDR2: MNHEY, SVGEGT. V was cut by 4 bases and J by 8 bases, with 9 bases left in between. The CDR3 runs 12 residues. This CDR3 reads CASSSRNHEQFF. CDR3 nucleotides: TGTGCCAGCAGTTCCAGGAACCATGAGCAGTTCTTC.

This clonotype was seen a few times. The rearrangement uses TRBV29-1 and TRBJ2-2; D is uncertain. Germline V lookup: CDR1 SQVTM, CDR2 ANQGSEA. This CDR3 spans 13 amino acids. V lost 7 bases, J lost 0 bases, and 9 bases lay in between. CDR3 sequence (DNA): TGCAGCGCCCTACGGGCGAACACCGGGGAGCTGTTTTTT. Translating it yields CSALRANTGELFF.

J is TRBJ2-4 and V is TRBV7-9, with D possibly being TRBD2 (5 bases). Germline V gene data show CDR1 as SEHNR and CDR2 as FQNEAQ (reference sequence). V was trimmed by 5 bases and J by 3 bases, leaving 8 bases between them. The CDR3 runs to 13 residues. CDR3 protein: CASSVGSKNIQYF. In nucleotides, the CDR3 is TGTGCCAGCAGCGTGGGGAGCAAAAACATTCAGTACTTC.

The V and J genes are TRBV7-6 and TRBJ2-5; unclear D gene. The CDR3 spans 14 residues. Per germline, CDR1 SGHVS and CDR2 FNYEAQ. The germline V and J ends were trimmed by 2 bases and 5 bases, with 12 bases remaining between them. Here the CDR3 reads CASSLRASGETQYF. The CDR3 DNA reads TGTGCCAGCAGCTTAAGAGCGAGTGGGGAGACCCAGTACTTC.

This clonotype was counted a few times. V usage is TRBV7-9 and J usage is TRBJ1-5, with D unresolved. Looked up from germline, CDR1 is SEHNR and CDR2 is FQNEAQ (reference sequence). The CDR3 is made up of 13 amino acids. Deletions cut 4 bases from V and 4 bases from J, with 8 bases between. CDR3 region: CASSSGLNQPQHF. CDR3 coding DNA: TGTGCCAGCAGCTCTGGACTGAATCAGCCCCAGCATTTT.

This clonotype was seen at least ten times. V is TRBV12-3 or TRBV12-4 and J is TRBJ1-2; no reliable D call. This CDR3 is 15 amino acids long. V was cut by 6 bases and J by 4 bases, with 18 bases left in between. The CDR3 here is CASSSREQTSYGYTF. The CDR3, as DNA: TGTGCCAGCAGCTCTCGCGAGCAGACCAGCTATGGCTACACCTTC.

This clonotype came up a few times. This chain joins TRBV6-5 and TRBJ2-3; 7 positions agree with TRBD2. Germline V gene sequence: CDR1 MNHEY, CDR2 SVGAGI. The CDR3 is 14 amino acids. The junction had 6 bases not matched to a gene; V was cut back by 3 bases and J by 6 bases. The CDR3 DNA follows: TGTGCCAGCAGTTATGTCCCAGCGGGGGATACGCAGTATTTT. Its translation is CASSYVPAGDTQYF.